This record covers a single T cell receptor beta chain. The V end was cut by 4 bases, the J end by 2 bases, with 13 bases between. This CDR3 region has 14 residues. Germline V CDR1 and CDR2: GTSNPN, SVGIG (reference sequence). These data are taken from a study of OX40 agonist ivuxolimab in advanced cancers. Data came from immunoSEQ multiplex PCR; TCRdb stores just in-frame clones and leaves some out. The sample yields over 70,000 clones, 93% seen once. The sequencing used CD4+ or CD8+ T cells sorted from blood, collected in a trial of the OX40 agonist ivuxolimab. V is TRBV30 and J is TRBJ2-3; tentatively, D is TRBD1 or TRBD2 (5 bases each). The receptor was derived from an adult with an advanced solid tumor such as melanoma, head and neck, liver or kidney cancer. The CDR3 loop reads CAWNLAGTTDTQYF. DNA for the CDR3: TGTGCCTGGAATTTGGCAGGGACCACAGATACGCAGTATTTT.